This entry is about one TCR beta chain. This specimen comes from a study of blood T cell repertoires in COVID-19. Overall study: Sites across the United States, Italy and Spain contributed samples from acute and convalescent COVID-19.

The CDR3 is made up of 18 amino acids. Germline CDR1 SQVTM, CDR2 ANQGSEA. Trimming cost V 7 bases and J 5 bases; bases outside gene matches: 22. Authors' processing steps: Reference gene primer amplification in the assay estimated nucleated cell counts. Repertoires were generated with immunoSEQ multiplex PCR, while TCRdb's copy carries only in-frame clones and drops some. Clone size and V and J calls were adopted from that table, with D and trimming inferred from the DNA. The sample carries 390,000 or so clones, approximately 87% recorded once. The receptor's source is a woman younger than 45 with COVID-19, enrolled during active disease. This rearrangement joins TRBV29-1 to TRBJ1-2; 10 bases align to TRBD1. Specimen: peripheral blood. CDR3 sequence reads: CSAKNSGTGAILTYGYTF. The CDR3 region has the DNA TGCAGCGCCAAGAACTCCGGGACAGGGGCCATTCTTACTTATGGCTACACCTTC.